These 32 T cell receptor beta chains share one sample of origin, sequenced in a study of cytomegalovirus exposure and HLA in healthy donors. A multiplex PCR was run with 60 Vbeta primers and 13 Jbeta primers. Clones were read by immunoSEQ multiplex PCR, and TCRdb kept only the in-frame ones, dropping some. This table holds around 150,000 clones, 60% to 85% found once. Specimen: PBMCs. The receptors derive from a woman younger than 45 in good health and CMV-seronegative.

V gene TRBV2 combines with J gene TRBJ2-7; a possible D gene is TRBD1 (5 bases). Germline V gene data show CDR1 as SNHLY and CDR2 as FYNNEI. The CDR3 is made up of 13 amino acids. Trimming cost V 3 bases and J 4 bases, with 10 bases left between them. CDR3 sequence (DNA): TGTGCCAGCAGTGACGGGCAGGGTTACGAGCAGTACTTC. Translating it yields CASSDGQGYEQYF.

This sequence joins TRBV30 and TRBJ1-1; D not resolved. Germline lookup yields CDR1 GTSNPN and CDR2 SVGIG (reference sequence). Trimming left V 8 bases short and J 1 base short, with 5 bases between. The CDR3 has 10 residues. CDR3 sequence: CAGGNTEAFF. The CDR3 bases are TGTGCCGGCGGGAACACTGAAGCTTTCTTT.

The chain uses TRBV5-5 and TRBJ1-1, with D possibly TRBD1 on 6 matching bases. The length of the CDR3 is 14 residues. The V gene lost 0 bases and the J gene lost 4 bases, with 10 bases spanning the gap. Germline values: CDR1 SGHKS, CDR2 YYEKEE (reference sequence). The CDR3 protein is CASSLGQARTEAFF. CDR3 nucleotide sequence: TGTGCCAGCAGCTTGGGACAGGCGCGCACTGAAGCTTTCTTT.

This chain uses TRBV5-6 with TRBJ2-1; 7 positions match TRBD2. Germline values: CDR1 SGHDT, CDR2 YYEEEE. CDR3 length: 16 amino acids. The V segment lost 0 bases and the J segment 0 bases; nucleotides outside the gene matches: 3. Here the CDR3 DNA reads TGTGCCAGCAGCTTGGGGGGACTAAGCTCCTACAATGAGCAGTTCTTC. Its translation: CASSLGGLSSYNEQFF.

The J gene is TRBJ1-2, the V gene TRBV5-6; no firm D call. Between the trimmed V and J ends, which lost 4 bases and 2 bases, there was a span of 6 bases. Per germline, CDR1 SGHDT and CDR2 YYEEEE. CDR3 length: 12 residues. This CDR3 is CASSAGNYGYTF. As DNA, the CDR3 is TGTGCCAGCAGCGCGGGAAACTATGGCTACACCTTC.

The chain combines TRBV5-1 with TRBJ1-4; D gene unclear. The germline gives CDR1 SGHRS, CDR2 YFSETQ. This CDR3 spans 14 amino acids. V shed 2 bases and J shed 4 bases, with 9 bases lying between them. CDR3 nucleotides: TGCGCCAGCAGCTTCGACGGAGGTAATGAAAAACTGTTTTTT. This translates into CASSFDGGNEKLFF.

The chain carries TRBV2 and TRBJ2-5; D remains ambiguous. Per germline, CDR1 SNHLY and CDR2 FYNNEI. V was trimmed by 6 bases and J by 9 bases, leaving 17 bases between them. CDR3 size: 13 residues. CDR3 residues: CASSIILTTAQYF. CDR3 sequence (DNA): TGTGCCAGCAGCATTATACTAACGACGGCCCAGTACTTC. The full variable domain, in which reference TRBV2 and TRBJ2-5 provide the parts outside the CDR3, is EPEVTQTPSHQVTQMGQEVILRCVPISNHLYFYWYRQILGQKVEFLVSFYNNEISEKSEIFDDQFSVERPDGSNFTLKIRSTKLEDSAMYFCASSIILTTAQYFGPGTRLLVL.

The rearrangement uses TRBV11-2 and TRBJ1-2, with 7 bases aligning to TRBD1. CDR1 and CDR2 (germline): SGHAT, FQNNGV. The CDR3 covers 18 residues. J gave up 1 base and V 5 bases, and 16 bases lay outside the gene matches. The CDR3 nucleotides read TGTGCCAGCAGCCAGATCCGGGACAGAATCGGGGATAACTATGGCTACACCTTC. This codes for CASSQIRDRIGDNYGYTF.

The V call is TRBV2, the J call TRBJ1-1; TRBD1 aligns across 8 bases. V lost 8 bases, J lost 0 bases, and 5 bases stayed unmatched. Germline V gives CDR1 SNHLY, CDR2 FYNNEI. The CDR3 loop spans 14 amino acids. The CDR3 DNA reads TGTGCCAGCCGGGACAGGCGCATGAACACTGAAGCTTTCTTT. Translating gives CASRDRRMNTEAFF.

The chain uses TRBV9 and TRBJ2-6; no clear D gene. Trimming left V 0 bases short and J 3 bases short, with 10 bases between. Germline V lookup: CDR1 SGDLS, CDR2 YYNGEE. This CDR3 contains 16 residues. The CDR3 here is CASSVEHPLGANVLTF. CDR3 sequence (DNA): TGTGCCAGCAGCGTAGAGCATCCCCTTGGGGCCAACGTCCTGACTTTC. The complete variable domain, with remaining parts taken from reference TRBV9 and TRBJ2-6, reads DSGVTQTPKHLITATGQRVTLRCSPRSGDLSVYWYQQSLDQGLQFLIQYYNGEERAKGNILERFSAQQFPDLHSELNLSSLELGDSALYFCASSVEHPLGANVLTFGAGSRLTVL.

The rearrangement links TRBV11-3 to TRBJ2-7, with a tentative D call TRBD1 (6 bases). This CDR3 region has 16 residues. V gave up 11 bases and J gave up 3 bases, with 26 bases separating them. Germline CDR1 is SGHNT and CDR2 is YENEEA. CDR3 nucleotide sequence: TGTGCCGGCATTACAATAAAGGGACAAACCAGCTACGAGCAGTACTTC. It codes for CAGITIKGQTSYEQYF.

The CDR3 nucleotides read TGCAGCGCGATGACAGCGAGAGCTTTCTTT. It yields the protein CSAMTARAFF. The chain combines TRBV29-1 with TRBJ1-1; D may be TRBD1 (5 bases). The germline V gene has CDR1 SQVTM and CDR2 ANQGSEA. V lost 7 bases and J 10 bases, leaving 13 bases between the germline ends. This CDR3 contains 10 residues.

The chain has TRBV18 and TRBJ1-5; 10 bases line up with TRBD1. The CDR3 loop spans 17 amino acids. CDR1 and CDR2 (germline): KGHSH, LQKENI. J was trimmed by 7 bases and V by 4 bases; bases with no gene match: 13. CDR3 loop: CASSQTGGWPSRQPQHF. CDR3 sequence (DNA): TGTGCCAGCTCACAGACAGGGGGCTGGCCATCGAGACAGCCCCAGCATTTT. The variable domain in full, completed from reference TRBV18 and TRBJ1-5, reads NAGVMQNPRHLVRRRGQEARLRCSPMKGHSHVYWYRQLPEEGLKFMVYLQKENIIDESGMPKERFSAEFPKEGPSILRIQQVVRGDSAAYFCASSQTGGWPSRQPQHFGDGTRLSIL.

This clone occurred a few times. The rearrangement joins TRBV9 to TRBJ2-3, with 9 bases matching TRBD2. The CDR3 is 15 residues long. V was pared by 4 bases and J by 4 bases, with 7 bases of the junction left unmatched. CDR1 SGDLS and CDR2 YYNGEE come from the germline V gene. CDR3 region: CASSLRGGGADTQYF. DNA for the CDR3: TGTGCCAGCAGCCTCCGGGGCGGGGGGGCAGATACGCAGTATTTT.

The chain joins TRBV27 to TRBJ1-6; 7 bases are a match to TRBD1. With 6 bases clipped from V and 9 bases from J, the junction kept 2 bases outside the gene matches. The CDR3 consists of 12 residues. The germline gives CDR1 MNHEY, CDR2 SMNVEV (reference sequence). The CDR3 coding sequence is TGTGCCAGCAGAGACAGGGTTTCACCCCTCCACTTT. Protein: CASRDRVSPLHF.

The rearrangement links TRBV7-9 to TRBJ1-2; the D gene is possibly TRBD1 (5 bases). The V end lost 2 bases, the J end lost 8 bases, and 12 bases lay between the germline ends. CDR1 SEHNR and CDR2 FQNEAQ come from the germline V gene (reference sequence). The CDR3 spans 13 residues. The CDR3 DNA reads TGTGCCAGCAGCTTAAATAAGGGGTTGGGCTACACCTTC. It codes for CASSLNKGLGYTF.

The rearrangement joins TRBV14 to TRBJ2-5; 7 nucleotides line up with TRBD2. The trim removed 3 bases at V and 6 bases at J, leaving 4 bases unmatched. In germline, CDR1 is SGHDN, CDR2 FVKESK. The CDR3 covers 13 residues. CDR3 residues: CASSHRGVKTQYF. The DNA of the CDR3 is TGTGCCAGCAGCCACCGGGGGGTGAAGACCCAGTACTTC.

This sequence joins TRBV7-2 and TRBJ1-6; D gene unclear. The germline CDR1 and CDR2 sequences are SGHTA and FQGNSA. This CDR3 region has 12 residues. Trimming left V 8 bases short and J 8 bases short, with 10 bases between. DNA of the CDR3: TGTGCCAGCCGCCCCCCGGATTCACCCCTCCACTTT. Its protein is CASRPPDSPLHF. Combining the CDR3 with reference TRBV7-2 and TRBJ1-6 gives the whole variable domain GAGVSQSPSNKVTEKGKDVELRCDPISGHTALYWYRQSLGQGLEFLIYFQGNSAPDKSGLPSDRFSAERTGGSVSTLTIQRTQQEDSAVYLCASRPPDSPLHFGNGTRLTVT.

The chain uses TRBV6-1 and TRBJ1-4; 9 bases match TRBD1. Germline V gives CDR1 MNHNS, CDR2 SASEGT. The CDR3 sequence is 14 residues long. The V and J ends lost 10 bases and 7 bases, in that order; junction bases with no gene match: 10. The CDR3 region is CATKTGGWGEKLFF. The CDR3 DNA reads TGTGCCACCAAAACAGGGGGCTGGGGTGAAAAACTGTTTTTT.

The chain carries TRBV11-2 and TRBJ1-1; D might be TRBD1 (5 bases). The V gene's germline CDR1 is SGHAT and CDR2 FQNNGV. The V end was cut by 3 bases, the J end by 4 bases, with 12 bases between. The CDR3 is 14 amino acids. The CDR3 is CASSFGGYGTEAFF. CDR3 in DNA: TGTGCCAGCAGCTTCGGGGGTTACGGCACTGAAGCTTTCTTT.

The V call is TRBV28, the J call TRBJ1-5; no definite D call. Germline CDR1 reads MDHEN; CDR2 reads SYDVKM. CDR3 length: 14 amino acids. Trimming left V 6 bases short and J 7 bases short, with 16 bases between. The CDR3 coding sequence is TGTGCCAGCAGCCCCGCGGGAGACGGCCAGCCCCAGCATTTT. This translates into CASSPAGDGQPQHF. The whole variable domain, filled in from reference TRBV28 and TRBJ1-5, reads DVKVTQSSRYLVKRTGEKVFLECVQDMDHENMFWYRQDPGLGLRLIYFSYDVKMKEKGDIPEGYSVSREKKERFSLILESASTNQTSMYLCASSPAGDGQPQHFGDGTRLSIL.

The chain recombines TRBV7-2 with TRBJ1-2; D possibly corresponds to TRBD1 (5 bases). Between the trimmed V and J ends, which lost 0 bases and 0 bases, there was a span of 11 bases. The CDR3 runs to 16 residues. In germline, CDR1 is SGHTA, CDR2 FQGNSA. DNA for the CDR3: TGTGCCAGCAGCTTAGCTCTCGGGGGTCCTAACTATGGCTACACCTTC. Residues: CASSLALGGPNYGYTF.

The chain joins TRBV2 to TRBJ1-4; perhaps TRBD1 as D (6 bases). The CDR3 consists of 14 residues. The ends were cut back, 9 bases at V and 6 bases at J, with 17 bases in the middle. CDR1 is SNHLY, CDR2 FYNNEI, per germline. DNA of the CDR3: TGTGCCAGTAGAAGACGGGACACTTATGAAAAACTGTTTTTT. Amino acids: CASRRRDTYEKLFF.

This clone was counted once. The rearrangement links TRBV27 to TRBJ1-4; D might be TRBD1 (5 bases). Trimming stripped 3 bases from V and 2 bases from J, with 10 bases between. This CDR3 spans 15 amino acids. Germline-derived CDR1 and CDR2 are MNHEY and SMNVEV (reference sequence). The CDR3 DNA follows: TGTGCCAGCAGTTTGCACAGGTTGACTAATGAAAAACTGTTTTTT. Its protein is CASSLHRLTNEKLFF.

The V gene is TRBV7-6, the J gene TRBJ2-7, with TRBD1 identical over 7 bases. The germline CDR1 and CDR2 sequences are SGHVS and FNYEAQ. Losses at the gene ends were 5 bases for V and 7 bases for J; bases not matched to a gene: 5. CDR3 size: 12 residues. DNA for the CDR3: TGTGCCAGCAGCCAGGGGGTCTTTGAGCAGTACTTC. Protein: CASSQGVFEQYF. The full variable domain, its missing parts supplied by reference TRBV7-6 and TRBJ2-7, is GAGVSQSPRYKVTKRGQDVALRCDPISGHVSLYWYRQALGQGPEFLTYFNYEAQQDKSGLPNDRFSAERPEGSISTLTIQRTEQRDSAMYRCASSQGVFEQYFGPGTRLTVT.

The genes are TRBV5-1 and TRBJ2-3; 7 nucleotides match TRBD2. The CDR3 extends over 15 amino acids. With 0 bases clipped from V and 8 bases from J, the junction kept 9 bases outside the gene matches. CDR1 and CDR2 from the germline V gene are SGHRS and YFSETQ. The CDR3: CASSLGVAGPSTQYF. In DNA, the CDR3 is TGCGCCAGCAGCTTGGGAGTAGCGGGCCCCTCTACGCAGTATTTT.

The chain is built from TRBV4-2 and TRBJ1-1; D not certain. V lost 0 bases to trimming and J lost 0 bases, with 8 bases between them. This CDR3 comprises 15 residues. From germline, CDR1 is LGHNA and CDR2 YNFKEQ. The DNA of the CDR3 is TGTGCCAGCAGCCAAGATGCTAGGATGAACACTGAAGCTTTCTTT. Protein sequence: CASSQDARMNTEAFF.

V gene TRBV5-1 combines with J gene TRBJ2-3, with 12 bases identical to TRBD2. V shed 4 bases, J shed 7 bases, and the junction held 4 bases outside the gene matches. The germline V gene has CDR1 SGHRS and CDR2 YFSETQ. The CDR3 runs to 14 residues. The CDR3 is CASSPSGGANTQYF. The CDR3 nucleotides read TGCGCCAGCAGCCCTAGCGGGGGGGCAAATACGCAGTATTTT.

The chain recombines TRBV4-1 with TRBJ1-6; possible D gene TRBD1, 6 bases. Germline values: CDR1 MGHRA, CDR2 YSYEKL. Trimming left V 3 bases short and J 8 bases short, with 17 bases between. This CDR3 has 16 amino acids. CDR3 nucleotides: TGCGCCAGCAGCCACCAGGGGCGAGAAATTCATTCACCCCTCCACTTT. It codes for CASSHQGREIHSPLHF.

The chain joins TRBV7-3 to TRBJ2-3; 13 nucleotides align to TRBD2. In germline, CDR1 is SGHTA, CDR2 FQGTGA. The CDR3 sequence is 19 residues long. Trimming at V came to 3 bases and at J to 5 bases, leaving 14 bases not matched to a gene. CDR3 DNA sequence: TGTGCCAGCAGCTTGACTAGCGGGGGGACACACATAGGGAAAGATACGCAGTATTTT. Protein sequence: CASSLTSGGTHIGKDTQYF. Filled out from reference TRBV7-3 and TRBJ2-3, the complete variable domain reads GAGVSQTPSNKVTEKGKYVELRCDPISGHTALYWYRQSLGQGPEFLIYFQGTGAADDSGLPNDRFFAVRPEGSVSTLKIQRTERGDSAVYLCASSLTSGGTHIGKDTQYFGPGTRLTVL.

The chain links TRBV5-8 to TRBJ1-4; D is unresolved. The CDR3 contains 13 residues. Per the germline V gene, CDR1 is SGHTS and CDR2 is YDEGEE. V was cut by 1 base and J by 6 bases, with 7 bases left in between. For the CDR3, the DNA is TGTGCCAGCAGCTTGAACAGATATGAAAAACTGTTTTTT. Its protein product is CASSLNRYEKLFF.

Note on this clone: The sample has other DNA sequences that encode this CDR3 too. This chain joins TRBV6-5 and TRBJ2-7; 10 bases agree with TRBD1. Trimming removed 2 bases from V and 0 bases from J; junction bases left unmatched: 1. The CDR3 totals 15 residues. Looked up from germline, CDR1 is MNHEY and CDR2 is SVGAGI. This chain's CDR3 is CASSYRDRGSYEQYF. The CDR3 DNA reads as TGTGCCAGCAGTTACCGGGACAGGGGCTCCTACGAGCAGTACTTC.